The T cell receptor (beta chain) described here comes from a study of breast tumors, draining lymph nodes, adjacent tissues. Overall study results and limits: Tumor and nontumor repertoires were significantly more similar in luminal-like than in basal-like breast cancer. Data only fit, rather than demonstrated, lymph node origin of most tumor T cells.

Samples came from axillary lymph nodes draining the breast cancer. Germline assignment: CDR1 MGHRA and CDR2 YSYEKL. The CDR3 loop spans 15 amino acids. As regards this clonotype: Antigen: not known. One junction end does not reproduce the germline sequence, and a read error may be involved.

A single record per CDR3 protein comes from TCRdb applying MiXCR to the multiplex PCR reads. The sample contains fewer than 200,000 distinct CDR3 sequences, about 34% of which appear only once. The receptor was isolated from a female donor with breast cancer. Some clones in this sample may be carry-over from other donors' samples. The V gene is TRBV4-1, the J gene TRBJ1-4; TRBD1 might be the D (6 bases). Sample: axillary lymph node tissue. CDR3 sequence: CASRPQGRGVEKLFF. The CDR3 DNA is TGCGCCAGCAGACCACAGGGTCGAGGGGTTGAAAAACTGTTCTTT.